The rows below give T cell receptor beta chains drawn from one sample of a study of lymphopenia after photon versus proton radiotherapy. Produced via immunoSEQ multiplex PCR; TCRdb's table is partial and in-frame only. The sample records 40,000 to 55,000 clones, roughly 90% being singletons. Sequences were derived from peripheral blood, sampled from a patient treated with photon-based radiotherapy. The source of these receptors is a woman aged 40 to 50 with cholangiocarcinoma. Both conserved end residues are part of each CDR3.

CDR3 protein	V gene	J gene	CDR3 length
CASSLAGLAGGLSSTDTQYF	TRBV7-2	TRBJ2-3	20
CASNPQGVGYTEAFF	TRBV27	TRBJ1-1	15
CASSLAGDRNEKLFF	TRBV5-1	TRBJ1-4	15
CASSSGRDISYEQYF	TRBV5-1	TRBJ2-7	15
CASSPGLDRNSPLHF	TRBV7-2	TRBJ1-6	15
CASSTLGETQYF	TRBV18	TRBJ2-5	12
CASRAGVVYGYTF	TRBV28	TRBJ1-2	13
CASSQGGMGEKLFF	TRBV4-1	TRBJ1-4	14
CASSPGASRDEQFF	TRBV28	TRBJ2-1	14
CASSYGTGLGAFF	TRBV6-5	TRBJ1-1	13
CASSQQGAQGNQPQHF	TRBV18	TRBJ1-5	16
CASKKDRDGNQPQHF	TRBV6-6	TRBJ1-5	15
CASSFLSDLNTGELFF	TRBV11-3	TRBJ2-2	16
CAWSPSEDEQYF	TRBV30	TRBJ2-7	12
CAWSVGQGGYTF	TRBV30	TRBJ1-2	12
CASSPPGQGSYTQYF	TRBV2	TRBJ2-3	15
CASSLGGFSGNTIYF	TRBV9	TRBJ1-3	15
CSVETGGSYEQYF	TRBV29-1	TRBJ2-7	13
CASSYSRAGQYTEAFF	TRBV6-5	TRBJ1-1	16
CAWSVMVARADGYTF	TRBV30	TRBJ1-2	15
CASSQNANTGELFF	TRBV7-2	TRBJ2-2	14
CASSLGTDSNQPQHF	TRBV27	TRBJ1-5	15
CASRGSWNEQFF	TRBV6-5	TRBJ2-1	12
CASSPNGQAYGYTF	TRBV5-1	TRBJ1-2	14
CASSFPYGKGNRETQYF	TRBV28	TRBJ2-5	17
CASSDGTGKDGYTF	TRBV2	TRBJ1-2	14
CASSWSSSYEQYF	TRBV27	TRBJ2-7	13
CASSVAPGRDTEAFF	TRBV9	TRBJ1-1	15
CASSFQGGAFAYYEQYF	TRBV7-9	TRBJ2-7	17
CASSLGRVTYEQYF	TRBV28	TRBJ2-7	14
CASSTLPMEQYF	TRBV28	TRBJ2-7	12
CAVGGNEQFF	TRBV7-9	TRBJ2-1	10
CATGGGLNEKLFF	TRBV19	TRBJ1-4	13
CASSLGGWDEQYF	TRBV7-9	TRBJ2-7	13
CASSLVGGAGEQYF	TRBV5-5	TRBJ2-7	14
CASRKGGDTDTQYF	TRBV19	TRBJ2-3	14